Below are 5 T cell receptor beta chains sequenced from a single sample in a study of blood T cell repertoires in COVID-19. The table came from immunoSEQ multiplex PCR; TCRdb's copy has only in-frame clones and leaves some out. The data hold more than 200,000 clones, with 80% to 85% observed a single time. The sequencing input was peripheral blood. The source is a woman aged 80 or over with COVID-19, enrolled during active disease.

J is TRBJ1-1 and V is TRBV6-5, with 7 bases lining up with TRBD1. The CDR3 covers 13 residues. Losses at the gene ends were 11 bases for V and 3 bases for J; bases not matched to a gene: 9. CDR1 is MNHEY, CDR2 SVGAGI, per germline. CDR3 bases: TGTGCCGCAGCTATAGGGGGCGACACTGAAGCTTTCTTT. Translated, it gives CAAAIGGDTEAFF.

This clone is a singleton in its sample. The chain uses TRBV5-1 and TRBJ2-7; TRBD2 aligns across 9 bases. V shed 4 bases, J shed 2 bases, and the junction held 4 bases outside the gene matches. The CDR3 sequence is 14 residues long. CDR1 and CDR2 (germline): SGHRS, YFSETQ. The CDR3 region is CASSPTSGTYEQYF. The CDR3 DNA is TGCGCCAGCAGCCCGACTAGCGGTACCTACGAGCAGTACTTC.

This chain links TRBV6-5 with TRBJ1-5, with 9 bases fitting TRBD1. From germline, CDR1 is MNHEY and CDR2 SVGAGI. The CDR3 length is 13 residues. V shed 5 bases, J shed 9 bases, and the junction held 5 bases outside the gene matches. Written as DNA, the CDR3 is TGTGCCAGCAGTCGGACAGGGGAAATGCCCCAGCATTTT. Translating gives CASSRTGEMPQHF.

CDR3: CASSESRGYGYTF. CDR3 in DNA: TGTGCCAGCTCCGAAAGCAGGGGGTATGGCTACACCTTC. The chain carries TRBV18 and TRBJ1-2; 7 bases fit TRBD1. CDR1 KGHSH and CDR2 LQKENI come from the germline V gene. Germline trimming cut 6 bases from V and 5 bases from J; bases unmatched to any gene: 6. The CDR3 length is 13 residues.

V usage is TRBV19 and J usage is TRBJ2-2; D remains ambiguous. The germline CDR1 and CDR2 sequences are LNHDA and SQIVND (reference sequence). CDR3 length equals 12 residues. With 7 bases removed from V and 6 bases from J, the gap between germline ends came to 9 bases. CDR3 in amino acids: CASTRFSGELFF. DNA of the CDR3: TGTGCCAGTACCAGGTTCTCCGGGGAGCTGTTTTTT.